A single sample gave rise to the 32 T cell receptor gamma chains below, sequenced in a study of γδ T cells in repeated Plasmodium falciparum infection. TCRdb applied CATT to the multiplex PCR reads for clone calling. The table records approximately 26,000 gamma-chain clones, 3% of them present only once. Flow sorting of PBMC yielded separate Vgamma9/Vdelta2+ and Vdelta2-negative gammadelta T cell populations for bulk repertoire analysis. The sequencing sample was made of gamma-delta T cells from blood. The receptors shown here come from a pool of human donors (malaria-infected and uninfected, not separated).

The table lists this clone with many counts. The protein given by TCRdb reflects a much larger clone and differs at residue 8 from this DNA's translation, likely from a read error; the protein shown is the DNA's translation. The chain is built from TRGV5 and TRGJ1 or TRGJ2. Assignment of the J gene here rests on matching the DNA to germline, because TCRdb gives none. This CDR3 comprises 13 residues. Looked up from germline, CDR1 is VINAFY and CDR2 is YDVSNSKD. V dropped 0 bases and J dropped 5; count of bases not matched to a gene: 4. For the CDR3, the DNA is TGTGCCACCTGGGACAGGCATCATTATAAGAAACTCTTT. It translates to CATWDRHHYKKLF.

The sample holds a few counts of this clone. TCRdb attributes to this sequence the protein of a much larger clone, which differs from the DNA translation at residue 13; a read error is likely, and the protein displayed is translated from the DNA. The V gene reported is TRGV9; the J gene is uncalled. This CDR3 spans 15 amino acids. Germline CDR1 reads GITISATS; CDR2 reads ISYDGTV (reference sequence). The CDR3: CALWEVNTTGWFEIF. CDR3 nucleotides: TGTGCCTTGTGGGAGGTGAATACCACTGGTTGGTTCGAGATATTT.

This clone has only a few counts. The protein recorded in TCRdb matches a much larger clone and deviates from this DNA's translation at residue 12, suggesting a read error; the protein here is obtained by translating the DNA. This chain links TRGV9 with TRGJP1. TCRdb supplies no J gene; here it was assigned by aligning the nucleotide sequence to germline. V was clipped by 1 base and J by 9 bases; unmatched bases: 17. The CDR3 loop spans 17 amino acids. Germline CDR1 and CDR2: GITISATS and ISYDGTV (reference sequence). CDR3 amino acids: CALWEVFSQRTSWFKIF. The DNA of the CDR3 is TGTGCCTTGTGGGAGGTCTTTTCCCAAAGGACTAGTTGGTTCAAGATATTT.

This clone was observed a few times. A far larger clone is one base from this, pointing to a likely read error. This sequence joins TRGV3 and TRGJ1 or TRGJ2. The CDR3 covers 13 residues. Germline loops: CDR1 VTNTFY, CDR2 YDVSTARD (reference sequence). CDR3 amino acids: CATWGKNYYKKLF. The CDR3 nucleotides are TGTGCCACCTGGGGTAAGAATTACTATAAGAAACTCTTT.

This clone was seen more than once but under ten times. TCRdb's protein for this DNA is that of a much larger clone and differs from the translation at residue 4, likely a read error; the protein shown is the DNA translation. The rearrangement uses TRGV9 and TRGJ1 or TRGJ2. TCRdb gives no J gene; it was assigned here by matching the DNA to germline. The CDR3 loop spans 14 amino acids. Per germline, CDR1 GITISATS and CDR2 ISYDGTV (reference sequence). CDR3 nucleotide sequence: TGTGCCTTGCGGGAGGCTAAGAATTATTATAAGAAACTCTTT. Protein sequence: CALREAKNYYKKLF.

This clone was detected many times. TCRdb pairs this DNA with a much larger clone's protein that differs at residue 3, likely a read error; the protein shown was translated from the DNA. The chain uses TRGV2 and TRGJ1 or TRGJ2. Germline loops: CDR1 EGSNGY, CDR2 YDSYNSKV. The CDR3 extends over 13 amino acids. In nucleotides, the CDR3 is TGTGCCGCCTGGGACGGAGATTATTATAAGAAACTCTTT. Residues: CAAWDGDYYKKLF.

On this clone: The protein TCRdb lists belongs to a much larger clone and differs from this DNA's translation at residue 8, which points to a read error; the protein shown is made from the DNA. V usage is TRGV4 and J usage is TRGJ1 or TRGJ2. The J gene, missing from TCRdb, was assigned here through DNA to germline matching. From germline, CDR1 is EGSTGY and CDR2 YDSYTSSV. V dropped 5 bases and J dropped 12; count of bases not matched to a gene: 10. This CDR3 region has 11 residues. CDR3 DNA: TGTGCCACCTGGGTTACCAATAGGAAACTCTTT. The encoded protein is CATWVTNRKLF.

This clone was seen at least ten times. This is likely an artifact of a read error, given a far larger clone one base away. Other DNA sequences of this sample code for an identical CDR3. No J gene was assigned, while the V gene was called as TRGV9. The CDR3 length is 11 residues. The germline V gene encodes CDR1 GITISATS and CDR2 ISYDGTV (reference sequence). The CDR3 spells CACLPYYKKLF. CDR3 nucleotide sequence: TGTGCCTGCCTACCGTATTATAAGAAGCTCTTT.

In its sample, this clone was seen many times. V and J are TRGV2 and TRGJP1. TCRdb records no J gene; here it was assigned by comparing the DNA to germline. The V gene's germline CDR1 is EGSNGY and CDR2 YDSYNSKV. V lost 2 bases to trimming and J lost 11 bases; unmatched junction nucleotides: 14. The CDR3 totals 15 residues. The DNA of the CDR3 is TGTGCCACCTGGGACGTCAGGGGGGATGAGTGGTTCAAGATATTT. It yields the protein CATWDVRGDEWFKIF.

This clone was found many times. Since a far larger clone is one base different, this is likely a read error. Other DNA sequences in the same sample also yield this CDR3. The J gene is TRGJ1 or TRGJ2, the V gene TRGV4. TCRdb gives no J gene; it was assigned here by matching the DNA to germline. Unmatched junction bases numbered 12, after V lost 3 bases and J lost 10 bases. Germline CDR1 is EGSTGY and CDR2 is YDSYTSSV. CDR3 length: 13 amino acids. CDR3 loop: CATWDNPIYKKLF. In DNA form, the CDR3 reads TGTGCCACCTGGGATAACCCTATCTACAAGAAACTCTTT.

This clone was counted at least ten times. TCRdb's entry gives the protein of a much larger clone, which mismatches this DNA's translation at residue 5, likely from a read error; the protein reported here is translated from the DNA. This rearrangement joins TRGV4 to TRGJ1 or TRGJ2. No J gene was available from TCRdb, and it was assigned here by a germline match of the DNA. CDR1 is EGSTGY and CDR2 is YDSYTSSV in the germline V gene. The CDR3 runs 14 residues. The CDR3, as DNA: TGTGCCACCTGGGGTGGGCCAGGGGAATATAAGAAACTCTTT. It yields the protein CATWGGPGEYKKLF.

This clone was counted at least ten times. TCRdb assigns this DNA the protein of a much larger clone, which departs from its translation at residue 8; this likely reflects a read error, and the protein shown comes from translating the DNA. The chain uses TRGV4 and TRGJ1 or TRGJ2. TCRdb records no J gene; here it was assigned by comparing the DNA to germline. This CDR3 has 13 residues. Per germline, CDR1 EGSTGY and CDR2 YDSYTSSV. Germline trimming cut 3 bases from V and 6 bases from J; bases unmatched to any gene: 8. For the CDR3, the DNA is TGTGCCACCTGGGATAGTATGGGTTATAAGAAACTCTTT. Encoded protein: CATWDSMGYKKLF.

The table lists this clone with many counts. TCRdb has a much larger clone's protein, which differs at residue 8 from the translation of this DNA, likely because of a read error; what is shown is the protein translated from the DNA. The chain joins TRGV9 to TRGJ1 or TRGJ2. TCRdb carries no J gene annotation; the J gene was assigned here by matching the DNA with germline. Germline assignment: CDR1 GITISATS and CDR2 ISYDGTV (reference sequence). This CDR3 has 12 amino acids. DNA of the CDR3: TGTGCCTTGCGCCTGAATTATCATAAGAAACTCTTT. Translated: CALRLNYHKKLF.

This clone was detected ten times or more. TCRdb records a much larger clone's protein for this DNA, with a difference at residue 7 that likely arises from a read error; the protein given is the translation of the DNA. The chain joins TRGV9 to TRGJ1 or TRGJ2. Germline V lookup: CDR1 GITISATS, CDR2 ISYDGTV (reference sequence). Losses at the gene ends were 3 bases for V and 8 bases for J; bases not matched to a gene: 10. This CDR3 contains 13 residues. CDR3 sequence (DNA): TGTGCCTTGTGGGAGCCTGTCGGGAATAAGAAACTCTTT. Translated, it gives CALWEPVGNKKLF.

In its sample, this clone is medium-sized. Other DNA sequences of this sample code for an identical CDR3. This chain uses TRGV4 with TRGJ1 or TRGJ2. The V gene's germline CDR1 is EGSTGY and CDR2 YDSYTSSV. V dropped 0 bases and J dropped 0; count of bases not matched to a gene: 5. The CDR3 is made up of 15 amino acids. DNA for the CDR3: TGTGCCACCTGGGATGGGCCTTTGAATTATTATAAGAAACTCTTT. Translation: CATWDGPLNYYKKLF.

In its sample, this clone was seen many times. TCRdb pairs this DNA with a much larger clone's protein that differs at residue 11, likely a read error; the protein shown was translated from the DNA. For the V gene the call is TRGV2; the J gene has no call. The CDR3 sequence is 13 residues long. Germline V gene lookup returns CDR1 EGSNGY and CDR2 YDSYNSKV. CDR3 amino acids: CATWDGLDYKELF. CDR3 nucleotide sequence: TGTGCCACCTGGGACGGGCTCGATTATAAGGAACTCTTT.

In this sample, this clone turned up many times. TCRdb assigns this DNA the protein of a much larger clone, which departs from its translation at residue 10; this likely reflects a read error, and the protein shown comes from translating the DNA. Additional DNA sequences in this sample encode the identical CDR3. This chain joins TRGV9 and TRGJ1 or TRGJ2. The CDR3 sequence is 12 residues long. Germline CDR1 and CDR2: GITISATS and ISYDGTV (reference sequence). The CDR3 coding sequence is TGTGCCTTGTGGGAGGTGCGGTATAAGAGACTCTTT. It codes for CALWEVRYKRLF.

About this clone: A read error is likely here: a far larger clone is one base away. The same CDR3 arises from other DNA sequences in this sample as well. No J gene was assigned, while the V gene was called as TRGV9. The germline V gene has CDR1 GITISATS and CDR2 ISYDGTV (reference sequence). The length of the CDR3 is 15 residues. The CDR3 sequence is CALWEVQGLCYKKLF. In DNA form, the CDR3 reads TGTGCCTTGTGGGAGGTGCAGGGGCTTTGTTATAAGAAACTTTTT.

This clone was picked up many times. The CDR3 spells CATWDRSSPGWFKIF. CDR3 nucleotide sequence: TGTGCCACCTGGGATAGGAGTAGTCCTGGTTGGTTCAAGATATTT. J is TRGJP1 and V is TRGV8. The V gene's germline CDR1 is VENAVY and CDR2 YDSYNSRV. This CDR3 comprises 15 residues. The ends lost 0 bases at V and 6 bases at J; junction bases unmatched: 7.

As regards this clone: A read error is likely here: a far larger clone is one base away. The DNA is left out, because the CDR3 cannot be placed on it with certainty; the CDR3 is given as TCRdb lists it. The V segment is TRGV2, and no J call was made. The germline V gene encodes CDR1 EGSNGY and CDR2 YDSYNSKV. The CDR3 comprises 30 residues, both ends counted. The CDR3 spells CATWDGAIRNSLAVEQHLLSQVSIGRIQHF.

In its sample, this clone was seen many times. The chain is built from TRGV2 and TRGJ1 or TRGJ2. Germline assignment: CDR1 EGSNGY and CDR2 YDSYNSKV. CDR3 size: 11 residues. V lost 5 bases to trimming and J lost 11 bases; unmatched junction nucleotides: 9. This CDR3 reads CATWARREKLF. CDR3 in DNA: TGTGCCACCTGGGCGAGGAGGGAGAAACTCTTT.

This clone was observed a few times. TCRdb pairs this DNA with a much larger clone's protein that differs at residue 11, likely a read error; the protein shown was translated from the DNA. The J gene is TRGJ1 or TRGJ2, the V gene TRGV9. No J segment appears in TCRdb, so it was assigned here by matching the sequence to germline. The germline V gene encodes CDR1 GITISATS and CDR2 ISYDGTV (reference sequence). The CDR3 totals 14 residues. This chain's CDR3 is CALWEARDYYRKLF. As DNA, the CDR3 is TGTGCCTTGTGGGAGGCAAGAGATTATTATAGGAAACTCTTT.

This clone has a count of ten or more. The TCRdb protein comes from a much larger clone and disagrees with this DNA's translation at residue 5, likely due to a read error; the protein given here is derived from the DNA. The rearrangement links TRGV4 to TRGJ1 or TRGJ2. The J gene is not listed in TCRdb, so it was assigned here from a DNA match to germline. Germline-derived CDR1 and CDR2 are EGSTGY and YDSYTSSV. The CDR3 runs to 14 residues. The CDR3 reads CATWNGRVNYKKLF. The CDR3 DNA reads TGTGCCACCTGGAATGGGCGGGTGAATTATAAGAAACTCTTT.

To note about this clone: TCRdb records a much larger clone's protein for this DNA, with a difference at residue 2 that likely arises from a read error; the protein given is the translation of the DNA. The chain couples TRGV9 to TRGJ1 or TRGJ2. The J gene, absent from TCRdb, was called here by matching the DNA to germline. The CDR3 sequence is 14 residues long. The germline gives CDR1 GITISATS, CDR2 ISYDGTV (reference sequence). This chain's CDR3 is CTLWEASPYYKKLF. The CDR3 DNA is TGTACCTTGTGGGAGGCGTCCCCTTATTATAAGAAACTCTTT.

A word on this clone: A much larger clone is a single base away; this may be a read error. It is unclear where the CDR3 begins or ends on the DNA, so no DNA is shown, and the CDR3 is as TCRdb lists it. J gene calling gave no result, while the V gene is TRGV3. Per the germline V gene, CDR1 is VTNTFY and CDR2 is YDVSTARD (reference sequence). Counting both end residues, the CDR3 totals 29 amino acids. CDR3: CATWDPMRNSLAVEQHWLSQVSIRRIQHF.

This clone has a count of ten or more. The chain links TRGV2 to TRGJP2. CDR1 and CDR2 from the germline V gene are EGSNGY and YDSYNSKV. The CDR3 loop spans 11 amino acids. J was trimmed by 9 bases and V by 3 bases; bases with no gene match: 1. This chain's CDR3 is CATWDNWIKTF. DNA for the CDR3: TGTGCCACCTGGGACAATTGGATCAAGACGTTT.

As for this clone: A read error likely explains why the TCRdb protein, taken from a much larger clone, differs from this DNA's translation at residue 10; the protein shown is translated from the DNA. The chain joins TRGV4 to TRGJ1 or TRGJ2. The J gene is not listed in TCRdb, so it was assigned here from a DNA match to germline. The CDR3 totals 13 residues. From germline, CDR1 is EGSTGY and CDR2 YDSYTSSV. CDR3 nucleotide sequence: TGTGCCACCTGGGATGGGCCCTCTTATAGGAAACTCTTT. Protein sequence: CATWDGPSYRKLF.

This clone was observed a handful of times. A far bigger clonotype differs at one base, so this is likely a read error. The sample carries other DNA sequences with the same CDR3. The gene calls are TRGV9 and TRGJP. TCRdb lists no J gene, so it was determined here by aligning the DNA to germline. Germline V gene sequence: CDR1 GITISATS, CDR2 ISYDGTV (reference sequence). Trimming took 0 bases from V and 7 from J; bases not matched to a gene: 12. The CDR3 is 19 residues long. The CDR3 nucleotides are TGTGCCTTGTGGGAGGTGCATTTGGTTAGGGAGTTGGGCAAAAAAATCAAGGTATTT. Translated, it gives CALWEVHLVRELGKKIKVF.

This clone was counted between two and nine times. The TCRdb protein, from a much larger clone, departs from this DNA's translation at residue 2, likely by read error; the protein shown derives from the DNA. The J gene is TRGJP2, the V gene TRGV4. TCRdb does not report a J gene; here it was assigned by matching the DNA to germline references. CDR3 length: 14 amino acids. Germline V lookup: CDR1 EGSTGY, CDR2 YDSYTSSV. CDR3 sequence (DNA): TGTACCACCTGGCAAAAGAGTAGTGATTGGATCAAGACGTTT. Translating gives CTTWQKSSDWIKTF.

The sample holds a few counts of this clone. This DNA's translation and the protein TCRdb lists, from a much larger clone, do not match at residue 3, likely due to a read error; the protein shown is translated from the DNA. CDR3 DNA sequence: TGTGCCGCCTGGGACAGGCCATTAAAACCATGGGGGATAGTTCGCCATAAGAAACTCTTT. Its translation is CAAWDRPLKPWGIVRHKKLF. The chain employs TRGV3 and TRGJ1 or TRGJ2. TCRdb lists no J gene, so it was determined here by aligning the DNA to germline. CDR1 is VTNTFY and CDR2 is YDVSTARD in the germline V gene (reference sequence). The CDR3 has 20 residues.

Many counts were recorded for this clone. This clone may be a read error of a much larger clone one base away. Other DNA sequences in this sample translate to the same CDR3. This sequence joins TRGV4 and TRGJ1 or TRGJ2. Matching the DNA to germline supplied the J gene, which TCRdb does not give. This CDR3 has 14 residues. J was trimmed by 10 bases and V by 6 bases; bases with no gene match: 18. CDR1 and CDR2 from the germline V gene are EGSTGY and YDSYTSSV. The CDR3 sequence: CATWSIRDRKKKLF. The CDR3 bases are TGTGCCACCTGGAGTATAAGGGACAGGAAAAAGAAACTCTTT.

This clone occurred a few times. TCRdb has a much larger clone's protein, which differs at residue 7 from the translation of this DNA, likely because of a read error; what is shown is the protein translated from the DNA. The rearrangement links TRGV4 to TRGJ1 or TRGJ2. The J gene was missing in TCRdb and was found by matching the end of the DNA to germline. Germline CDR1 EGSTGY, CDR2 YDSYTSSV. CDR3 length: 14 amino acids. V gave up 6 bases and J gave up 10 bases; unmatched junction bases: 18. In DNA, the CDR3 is TGTGCCACCTGGAGTATAGGGGATAGGAAAAAGAAACTCTTT. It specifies CATWSIGDRKKKLF.